This T cell receptor beta chain was observed in a study of OX40 agonist ivuxolimab in advanced cancers. Whole-study context: Across the patients, intravenous ivuxolimab was delivered every 2 weeks at 0.01 to 10 mg/kg. The dose-escalation cohort was around 83% male, with a mean age of approximately 61 years, ranging about 23 to 90. Findings and limits, study-wide: The specificity for antigen of the expanded peripheral T cells was not determined. Some nonresponders additionally presented with little normalized T-cell clonal expansion.

Worth noting for this clone: Its target is not known.

Method: immunoSEQ multiplex PCR; TCRdb's copy keeps in-frame clones and lacks some. The data hold under 65,000 clones, with 80% to 90% observed a single time. CDR3 length: 14 amino acids. The V end lost 7 bases, the J end lost 3 bases, and 16 bases lay between the germline ends. CDR1 is SEHNR, CDR2 FQNEAQ, per germline (reference sequence). This TCR derives from an adult with an advanced solid tumor such as melanoma, head and neck, liver or kidney cancer. This chain uses TRBV7-9 with TRBJ2-7; TRBD2 might be the D (7 bases). Specimen: CD4+ or CD8+ T cells sorted from blood, collected in a trial of the OX40 agonist ivuxolimab. The CDR3 spells CASTLGGGSYEQYF. The CDR3 DNA reads TGTGCCAGCACCCTCGGGGGCGGGAGCTACGAGCAGTACTTC.